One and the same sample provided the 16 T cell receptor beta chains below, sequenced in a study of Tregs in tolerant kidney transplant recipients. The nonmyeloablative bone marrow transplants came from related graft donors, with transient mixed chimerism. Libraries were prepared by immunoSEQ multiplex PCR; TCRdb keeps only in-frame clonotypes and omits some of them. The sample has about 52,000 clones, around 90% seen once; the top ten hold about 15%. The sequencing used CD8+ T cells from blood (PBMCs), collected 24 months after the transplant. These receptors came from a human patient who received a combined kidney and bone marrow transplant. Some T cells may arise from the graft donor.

Here the CDR3 reads CASSPGNTGELFF. The CDR3 DNA is TGTGCCAGCAGTCCAGGCAACACCGGGGAGCTGTTTTTT. The V and J genes are TRBV6-4 and TRBJ2-2, with D hard to call. Trimming left V 5 bases short and J 2 bases short, with 6 bases between. This CDR3 contains 13 residues. The V gene's germline CDR1 is MRHNA and CDR2 SNTAGT.

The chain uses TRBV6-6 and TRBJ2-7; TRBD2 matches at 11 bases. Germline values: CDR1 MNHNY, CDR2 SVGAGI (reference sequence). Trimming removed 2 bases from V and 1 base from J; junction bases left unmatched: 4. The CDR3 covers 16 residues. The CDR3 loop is CASSYTTSGGSYEQYF. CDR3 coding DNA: TGTGCCAGCAGTTACACCACTAGCGGGGGATCCTACGAGCAGTACTTC.

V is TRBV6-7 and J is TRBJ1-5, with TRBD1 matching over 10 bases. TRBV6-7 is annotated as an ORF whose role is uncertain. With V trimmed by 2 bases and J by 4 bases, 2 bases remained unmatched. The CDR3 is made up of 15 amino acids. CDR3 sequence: CASSYKDRGNQPQHF. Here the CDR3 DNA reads TGTGCCAGCAGTTACAAGGACAGGGGGAATCAGCCCCAGCATTTT.

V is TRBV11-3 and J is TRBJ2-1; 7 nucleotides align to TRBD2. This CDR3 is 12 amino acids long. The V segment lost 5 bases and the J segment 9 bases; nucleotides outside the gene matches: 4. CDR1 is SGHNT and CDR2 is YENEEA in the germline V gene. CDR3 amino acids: CASSAGEGEQFF. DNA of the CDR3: TGTGCCAGCAGCGCGGGGGAAGGTGAGCAGTTCTTC.

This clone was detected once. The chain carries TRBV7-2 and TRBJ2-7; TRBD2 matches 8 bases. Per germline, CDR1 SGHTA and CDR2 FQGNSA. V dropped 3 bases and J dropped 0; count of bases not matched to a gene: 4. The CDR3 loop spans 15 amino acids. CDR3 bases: TGTGCCAGCAGCTTTGGGAGCGGGAGCTCCTACGAGCAGTACTTC. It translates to CASSFGSGSSYEQYF.

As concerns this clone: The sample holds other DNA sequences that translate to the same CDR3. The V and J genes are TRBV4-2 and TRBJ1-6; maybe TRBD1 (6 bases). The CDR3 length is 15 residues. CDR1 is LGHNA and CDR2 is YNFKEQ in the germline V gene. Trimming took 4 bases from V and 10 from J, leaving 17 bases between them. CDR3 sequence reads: CASSPTTGGNSPLHF. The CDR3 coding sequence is TGTGCCAGCAGCCCGACGACAGGCGGTAACTCACCCCTCCACTTT.

This CDR3 is CASSPRTIYEQYF. The CDR3 nucleotides read TGTGCCAGCAGCCCGCGGACTATCTACGAGCAGTACTTC. The chain carries TRBV7-2 and TRBJ2-7; perhaps TRBD2 as D (6 bases). CDR3 length: 13 residues. V gave up 5 bases and J gave up 3 bases, with 11 bases separating them. Germline V gives CDR1 SGHTA, CDR2 FQGNSA.

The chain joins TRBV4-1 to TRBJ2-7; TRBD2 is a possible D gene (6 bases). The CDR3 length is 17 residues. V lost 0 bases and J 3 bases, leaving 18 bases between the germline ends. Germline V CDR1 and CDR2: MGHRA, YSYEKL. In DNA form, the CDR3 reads TGCGCCAGCAGCCAAGAGACCCAAGAGGGAGGTTACTACGAGCAGTACTTC. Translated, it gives CASSQETQEGGYYEQYF.

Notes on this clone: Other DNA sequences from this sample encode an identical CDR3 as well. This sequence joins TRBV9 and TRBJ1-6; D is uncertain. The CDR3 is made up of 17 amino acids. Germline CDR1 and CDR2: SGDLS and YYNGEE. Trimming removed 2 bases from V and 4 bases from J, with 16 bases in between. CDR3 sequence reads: CASSVAGDDQYNSPLHF. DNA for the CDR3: TGTGCCAGCAGCGTTGCGGGAGACGATCAATATAATTCACCCCTCCACTTT.

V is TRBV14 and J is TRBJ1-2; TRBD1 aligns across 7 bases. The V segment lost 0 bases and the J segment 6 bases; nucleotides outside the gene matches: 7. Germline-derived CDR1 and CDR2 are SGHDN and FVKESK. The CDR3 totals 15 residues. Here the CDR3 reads CASSQDLSGGDGYTF. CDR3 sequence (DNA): TGTGCCAGCAGCCAAGATCTATCAGGGGGAGATGGCTACACCTTC.

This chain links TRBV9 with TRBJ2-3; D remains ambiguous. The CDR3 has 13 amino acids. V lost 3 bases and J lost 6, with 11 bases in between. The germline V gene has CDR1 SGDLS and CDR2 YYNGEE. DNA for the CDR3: TGTGCCAGCAGCGGAAGTAGTGTGGATACGCAGTATTTT. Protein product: CASSGSSVDTQYF. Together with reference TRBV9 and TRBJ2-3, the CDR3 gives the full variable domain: DSGVTQTPKHLITATGQRVTLRCSPRSGDLSVYWYQQSLDQGLQFLIQYYNGEERAKGNILERFSAQQFPDLHSELNLSSLELGDSALYFCASSGSSVDTQYFGPGTRLTVL.

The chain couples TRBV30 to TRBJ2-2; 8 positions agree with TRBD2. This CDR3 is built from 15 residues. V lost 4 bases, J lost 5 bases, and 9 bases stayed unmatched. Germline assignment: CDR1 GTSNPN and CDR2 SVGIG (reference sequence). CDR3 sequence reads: CAWTGSGEKTGELFF. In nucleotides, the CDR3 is TGTGCCTGGACCGGTAGCGGGGAGAAGACCGGGGAGCTGTTTTTT.

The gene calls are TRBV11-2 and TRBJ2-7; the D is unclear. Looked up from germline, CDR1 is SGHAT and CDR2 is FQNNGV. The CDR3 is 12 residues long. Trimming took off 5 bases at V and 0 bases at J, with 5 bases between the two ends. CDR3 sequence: CASSLSSYEQYF. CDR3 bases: TGTGCCAGCAGCCTCAGCTCCTACGAGCAGTACTTC.

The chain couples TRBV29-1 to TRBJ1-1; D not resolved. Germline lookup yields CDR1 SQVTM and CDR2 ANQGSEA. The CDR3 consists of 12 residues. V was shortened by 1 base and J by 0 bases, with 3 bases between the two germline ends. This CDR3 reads CSVEVMNTEAFF. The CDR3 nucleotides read TGCAGCGTTGAAGTCATGAACACTGAAGCTTTCTTT. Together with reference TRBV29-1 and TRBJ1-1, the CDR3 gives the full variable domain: SAVISQKPSRDICQRGTSLTIQCQVDSQVTMMFWYRQQPGQSLTLIATANQGSEATYESGFVIDKFPISRPNLTFSTLTVSNMSPEDSSIYLCSVEVMNTEAFFGQGTRLTVV.

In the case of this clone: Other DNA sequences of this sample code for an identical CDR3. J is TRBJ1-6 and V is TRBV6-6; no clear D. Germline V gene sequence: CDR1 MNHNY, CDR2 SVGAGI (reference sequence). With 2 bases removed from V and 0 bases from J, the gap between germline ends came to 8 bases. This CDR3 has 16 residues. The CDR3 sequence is CASSYSTSSYNSPLHF. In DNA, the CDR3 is TGTGCCAGCAGTTACAGCACGAGCTCCTATAATTCACCCCTCCACTTT.

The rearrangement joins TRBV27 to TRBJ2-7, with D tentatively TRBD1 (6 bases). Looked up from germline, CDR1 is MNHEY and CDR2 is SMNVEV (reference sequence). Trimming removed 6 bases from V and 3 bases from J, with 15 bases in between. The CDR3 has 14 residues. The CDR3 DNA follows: TGTGCCAGCAGGCCCGGGACACCTAGCTACGAGCAGTACTTC. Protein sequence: CASRPGTPSYEQYF.